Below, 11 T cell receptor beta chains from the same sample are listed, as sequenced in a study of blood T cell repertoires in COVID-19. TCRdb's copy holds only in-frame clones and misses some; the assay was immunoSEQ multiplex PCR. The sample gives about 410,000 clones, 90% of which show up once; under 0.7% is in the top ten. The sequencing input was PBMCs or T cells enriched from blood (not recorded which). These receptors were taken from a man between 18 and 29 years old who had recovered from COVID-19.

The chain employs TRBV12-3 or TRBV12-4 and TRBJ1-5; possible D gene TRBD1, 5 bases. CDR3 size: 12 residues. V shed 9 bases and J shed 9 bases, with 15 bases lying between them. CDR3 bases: TGTGCCAGGTCAGGGCGAATACGGCCCCAGCATTTT. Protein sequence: CARSGRIRPQHF.

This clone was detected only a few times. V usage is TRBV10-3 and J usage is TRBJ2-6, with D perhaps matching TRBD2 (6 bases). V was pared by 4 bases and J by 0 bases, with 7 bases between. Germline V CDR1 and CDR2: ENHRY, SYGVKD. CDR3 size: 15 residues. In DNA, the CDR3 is TGTGCCATCAGTGGGGGGGTCTCTGGGGCCAACGTCCTGACTTTC. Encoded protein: CAISGGVSGANVLTF.

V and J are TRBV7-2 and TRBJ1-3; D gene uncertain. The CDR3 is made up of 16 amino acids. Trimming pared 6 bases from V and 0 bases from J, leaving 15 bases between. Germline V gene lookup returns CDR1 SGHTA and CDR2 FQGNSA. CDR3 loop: CASRYIGTSSGNTIYF. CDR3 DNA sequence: TGTGCCAGCAGATATATTGGCACAAGCTCTGGAAACACCATATATTTT. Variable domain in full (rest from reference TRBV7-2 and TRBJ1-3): GAGVSQSPSNKVTEKGKDVELRCDPISGHTALYWYRQSLGQGLEFLIYFQGNSAPDKSGLPSDRFSAERTGGSVSTLTIQRTQQEDSAVYLCASRYIGTSSGNTIYFGEGSWLTVV.

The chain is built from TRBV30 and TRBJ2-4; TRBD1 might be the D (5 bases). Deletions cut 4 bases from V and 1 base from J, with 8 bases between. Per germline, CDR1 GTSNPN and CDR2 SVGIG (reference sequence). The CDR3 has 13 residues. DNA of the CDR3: TGTGCCTGGATGGCAGGGGCCAAAAACATTCAGTACTTC. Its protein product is CAWMAGAKNIQYF.

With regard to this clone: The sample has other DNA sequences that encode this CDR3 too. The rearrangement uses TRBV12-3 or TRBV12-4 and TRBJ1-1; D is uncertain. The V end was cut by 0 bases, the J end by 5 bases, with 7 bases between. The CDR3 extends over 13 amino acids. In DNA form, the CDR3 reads TGTGCCAGCAGTTTAGCTCCCGGGACTGAAGCTTTCTTT. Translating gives CASSLAPGTEAFF.

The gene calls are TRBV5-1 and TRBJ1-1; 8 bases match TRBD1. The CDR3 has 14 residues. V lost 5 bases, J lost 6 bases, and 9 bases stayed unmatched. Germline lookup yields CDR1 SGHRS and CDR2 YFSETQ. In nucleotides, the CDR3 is TGCGCCAGCAGACGGACAGGGCTGACTCCTGAAGCTTTCTTT. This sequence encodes CASRRTGLTPEAFF.

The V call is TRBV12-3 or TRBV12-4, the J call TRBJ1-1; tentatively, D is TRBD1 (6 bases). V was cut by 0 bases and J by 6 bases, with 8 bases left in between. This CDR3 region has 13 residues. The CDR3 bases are TGTGCCAGCAGTTTAGCCAGGGGCGCTGAAGCTTTCTTT. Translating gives CASSLARGAEAFF.

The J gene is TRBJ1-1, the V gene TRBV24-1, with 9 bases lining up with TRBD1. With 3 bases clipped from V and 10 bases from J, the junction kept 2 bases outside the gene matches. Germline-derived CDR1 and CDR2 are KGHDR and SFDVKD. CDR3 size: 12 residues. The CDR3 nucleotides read TGTGCCACCAGTGATCCACAGGGGGCAGCTTTCTTT. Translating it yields CATSDPQGAAFF.

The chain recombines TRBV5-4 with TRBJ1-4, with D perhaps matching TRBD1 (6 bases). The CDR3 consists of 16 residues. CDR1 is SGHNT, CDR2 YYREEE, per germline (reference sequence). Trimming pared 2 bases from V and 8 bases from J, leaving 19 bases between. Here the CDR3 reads CASSLVSGAQGEKLFF. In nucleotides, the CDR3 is TGTGCCAGCAGCTTAGTTTCAGGGGCGCAAGGGGAAAAACTGTTTTTT. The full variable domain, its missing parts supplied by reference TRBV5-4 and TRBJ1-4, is ETGVTQSPTHLIKTRGQQVTLRCSSQSGHNTVSWYQQALGQGPQFIFQYYREEENGRGNFPPRFSGLQFPNYSSELNVNALELDDSALYLCASSLVSGAQGEKLFFGSGTQLSVL.

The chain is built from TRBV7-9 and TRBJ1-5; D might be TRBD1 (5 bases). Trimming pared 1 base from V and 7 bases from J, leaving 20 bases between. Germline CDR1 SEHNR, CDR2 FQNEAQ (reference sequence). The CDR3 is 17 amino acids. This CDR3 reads CASSLGGSQGILQPQHF. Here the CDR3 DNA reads TGTGCCAGCAGCTTAGGGGGTTCGCAGGGTATATTGCAGCCCCAGCATTTT.

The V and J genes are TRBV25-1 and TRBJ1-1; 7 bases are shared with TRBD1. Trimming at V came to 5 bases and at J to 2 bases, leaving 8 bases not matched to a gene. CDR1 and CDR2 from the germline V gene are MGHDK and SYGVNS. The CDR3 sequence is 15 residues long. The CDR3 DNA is TGTGCCAGCAGTACTCCTGACAGGGCTAACACTGAAGCTTTCTTT. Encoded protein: CASSTPDRANTEAFF. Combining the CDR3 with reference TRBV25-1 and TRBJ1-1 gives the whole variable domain EADIYQTPRYLVIGTGKKITLECSQTMGHDKMYWYQQDPGMELHLIHYSYGVNSTEKGDLSSESTVSRIRTEHFPLTLESARPSHTSQYLCASSTPDRANTEAFFGQGTRLTVV.